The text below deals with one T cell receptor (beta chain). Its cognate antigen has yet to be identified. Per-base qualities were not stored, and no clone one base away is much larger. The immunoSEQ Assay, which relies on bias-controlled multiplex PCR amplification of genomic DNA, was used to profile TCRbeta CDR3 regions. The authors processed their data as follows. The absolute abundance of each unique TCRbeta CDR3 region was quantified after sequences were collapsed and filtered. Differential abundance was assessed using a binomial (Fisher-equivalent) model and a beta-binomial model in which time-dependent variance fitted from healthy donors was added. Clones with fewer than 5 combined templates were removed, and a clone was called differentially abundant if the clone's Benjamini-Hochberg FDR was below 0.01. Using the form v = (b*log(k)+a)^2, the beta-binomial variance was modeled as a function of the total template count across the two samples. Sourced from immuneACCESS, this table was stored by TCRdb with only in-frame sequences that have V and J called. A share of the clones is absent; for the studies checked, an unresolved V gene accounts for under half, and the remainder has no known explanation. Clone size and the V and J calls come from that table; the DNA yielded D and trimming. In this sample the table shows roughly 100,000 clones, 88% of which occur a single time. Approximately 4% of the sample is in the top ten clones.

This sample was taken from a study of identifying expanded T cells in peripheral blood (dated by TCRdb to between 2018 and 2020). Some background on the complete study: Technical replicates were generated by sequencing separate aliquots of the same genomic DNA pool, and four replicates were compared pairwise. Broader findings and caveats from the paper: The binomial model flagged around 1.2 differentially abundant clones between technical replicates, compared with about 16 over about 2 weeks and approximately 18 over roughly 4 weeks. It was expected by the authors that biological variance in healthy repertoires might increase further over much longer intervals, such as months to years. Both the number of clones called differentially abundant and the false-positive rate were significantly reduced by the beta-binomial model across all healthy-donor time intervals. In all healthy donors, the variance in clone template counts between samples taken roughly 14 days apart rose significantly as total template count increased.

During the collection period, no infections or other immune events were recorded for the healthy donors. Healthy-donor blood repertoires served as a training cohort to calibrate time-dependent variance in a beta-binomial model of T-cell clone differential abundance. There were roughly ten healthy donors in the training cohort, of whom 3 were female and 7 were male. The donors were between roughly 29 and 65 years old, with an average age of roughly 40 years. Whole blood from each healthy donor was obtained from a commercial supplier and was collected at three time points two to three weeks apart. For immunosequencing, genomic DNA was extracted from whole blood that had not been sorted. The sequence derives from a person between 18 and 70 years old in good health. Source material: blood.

The bases are TGTGCCAGCAGCTTAGACGGGGGGCCCAATGAGCAGTTCTTC. Its translation is CASSLDGGPNEQFF. The chain uses TRBV11-2 and TRBJ2-1, with a tentative D gene TRBD2 over 7 matching bases. The germline V gene gives CDR1 as SGHAT and CDR2 as FQNNGV. Reading from cysteine to phenylalanine, the CDR3 counts 14 amino acids. Only CDR3 DNA remains: 42 bases, in frame from the first base. Deletion took 0 bases off V and 6 bases off J, with a span of 9 bases between the germline ends.